These 8 T cell receptor beta chains originate from one sample sequenced in a study of cytomegalovirus exposure and HLA in healthy donors. The PCR contained 60 Vbeta and 13 Jbeta primers. The method was immunoSEQ multiplex PCR; TCRdb's version includes in-frame clones alone and lacks a portion of them. Among approximately 130,000 clones listed, about 86% were seen once. Sequenced sample: PBMCs. Receptors were obtained from a woman aged 35 to 49 in good health and CMV-seronegative.

This chain connects TRBV27 to TRBJ2-7; 9 bases match TRBD1. This CDR3 is built from 18 residues. Trimming cost V 5 bases and J 0 bases; bases outside gene matches: 14. Per the germline V gene, CDR1 is MNHEY and CDR2 is SMNVEV (reference sequence). CDR3 region: CASSPRQGGTPSSYEQYF. The CDR3 coding sequence is TGTGCCAGCAGTCCCCGACAGGGGGGGACTCCAAGCTCCTACGAGCAGTACTTC.

The chain joins TRBV7-9 to TRBJ1-4, with a tentative D call TRBD1 (5 bases). The CDR3 extends over 11 amino acids. V lost 3 bases and J lost 11, with 7 bases in between. The germline V gene has CDR1 SEHNR and CDR2 FQNEAQ (reference sequence). This CDR3 reads CASSLGPKLFF. The CDR3 bases are TGTGCCAGCAGCTTGGGGCCCAAACTGTTTTTT.

The chain joins TRBV30 to TRBJ2-1; 8 bases map to TRBD2. Germline-derived CDR1 and CDR2 are GTSNPN and SVGIG (reference sequence). There are 15 residues in the CDR3. The trim removed 0 bases at V and 4 bases at J, leaving 5 bases unmatched. As DNA, the CDR3 is TGTGCCTGGAGTGTACGGCCGGGGGGGTACAATGAGCAGTTCTTC. This gives the protein CAWSVRPGGYNEQFF.

This clone has a handful of counts. The chain links TRBV7-6 to TRBJ1-4, with 8 bases aligning to TRBD1. The CDR3 runs 16 residues. Trimming at V came to 5 bases and at J to 0 bases, leaving 5 bases not matched to a gene. CDR1 and CDR2 (germline): SGHVS, FNYEAQ. CDR3 nucleotides: TGTGCCAGCAGCGGTGGACAGGGATCAACTAATGAAAAACTGTTTTTT. Protein: CASSGGQGSTNEKLFF.

J is TRBJ2-7 and V is TRBV4-3; a weak D match, TRBD2 (6 bases). Between the trimmed V and J ends, which lost 0 bases and 9 bases, there was a span of 18 bases. Germline assignment: CDR1 LGHNA and CDR2 YSLEER. The CDR3 is 15 residues long. CDR3 DNA: TGCGCCAGCAGCCAAGATTACGGCGGGGCAGTATGGCAGTACTTC. It encodes CASSQDYGGAVWQYF.

The genes are TRBV10-1 and TRBJ1-1; 8 nucleotides line up with TRBD1. CDR1 and CDR2 from the germline V gene are WNHNN and SYGVQD (reference sequence). V shed 8 bases and J 1 base; nucleotides not matched to a gene: 12. The CDR3 sequence is 16 residues long. CDR3 in DNA: TGCGCCAGCCGCGCAGGGGGCTGTCTTCGGAACACTGAAGCTTTCTTT. Translating gives CASRAGGCLRNTEAFF.

The chain has TRBV2 and TRBJ2-3; TRBD2 might be the D (7 bases). This CDR3 contains 15 residues. Germline CDR1 is SNHLY and CDR2 is FYNNEI. V lost 8 bases, J lost 5 bases, and 20 bases lay in between. In nucleotides, the CDR3 is TGTGCCAGCGGGCTGGGGGGGGCCGGGGAAGATACGCAGTATTTT. Translating it yields CASGLGGAGEDTQYF.

This clone was seen a few times. This chain uses TRBV5-1 with TRBJ1-1; D gene ambiguous. Deletions cut 0 bases from V and 1 base from J, with 10 bases between. Looked up from germline, CDR1 is SGHRS and CDR2 is YFSETQ. This CDR3 comprises 15 residues. The DNA of the CDR3 is TGCGCCAGCAGCTTGGGCATTAACGGGAACACTGAAGCTTTCTTT. Translation gives CASSLGINGNTEAFF. The entire variable domain, with the rest obtained from reference TRBV5-1 and TRBJ1-1, is as follows: KAGVTQTPRYLIKTRGQQVTLSCSPISGHRSVSWYQQTPGQGLQFLFEYFSETQRNKGNFPGRFSGRQFSNSRSEMNVSTLELGDSALYLCASSLGINGNTEAFFGQGTRLTVV.